This T cell receptor (beta chain) stems from a study of cytomegalovirus exposure and HLA in healthy donors. 60 Vbeta and 13 Jbeta primers were used in PCR. Profiling relied on immunoSEQ multiplex PCR, and the TCRdb table lists in-frame clones only, not all of them. The sample records over 60,000 clones, 75% to 80% being singletons. This CDR3 has 16 amino acids. Germline CDR1 reads LGHNA; CDR2 reads YNFKEQ. V lost 2 bases, J lost 4 bases, and 10 bases stayed unmatched. The source is a young man in good health and CMV-seronegative. The chain employs TRBV4-2 and TRBJ2-5; 7 bases agree with TRBD2. Sequencing was performed on PBMCs. The CDR3 sequence is CASSQPTSVPRETQYF. CDR3 bases: TGTGCCAGCAGCCAACCTACTAGCGTCCCTCGAGAGACCCAGTACTTC.